Listed below are T cell receptor beta chains from one sample, sequenced in a study of cytomegalovirus exposure and HLA in healthy donors. Profiling relied on immunoSEQ multiplex PCR, and the TCRdb table lists in-frame clones only, not all of them. The sample holds a few hundred thousand clones, over 75% seen once. The sequencing sample was made of PBMCs. The receptors derive from a girl aged 2 to 9 in good health and CMV-seronegative. The CDR3 runs from the conserved cysteine through the conserved F or W. D genes are given only for firm matches. Size values are once, few and many counts, or a class for expanded clones, and some rows have none.

v_gene,j_gene,abundance,d_gene,CDR3nt,CDR3aa
TRBV7-9,TRBJ1-1,once,TRBD1,TGTGCCAGCAGACAGGGACAGGGGGTGAATGTGGGCACTGAAGCTTTCTTT,CASRQGQGVNVGTEAFF
TRBV5-4,TRBJ1-3,NA,NA,TGTGCCAGCAGCCCCGGCGGTTCCCCTGGAAACACCATATATTTT,CASSPGGSPGNTIYF
TRBV14,TRBJ1-2,NA,NA,TGTGCCAGCAGCCCTGAACAGGGATCGGGCTATGGCTACACCTTC,CASSPEQGSGYGYTF
TRBV5-1,TRBJ1-1,once,TRBD1,TGCGCCAGCAGCCTCAACAGGGGTGAAGCTTTCTTT,CASSLNRGEAFF
TRBV10-2,TRBJ2-3,NA,NA,TGCGCCAGCAGTCTGCTAGTTTCCACAGATACGCAGTATTTT,CASSLLVSTDTQYF
TRBV5-4,TRBJ2-6,NA,NA,TGTGCCAGCAGCTTGGTACTGAGCTCTGGGGCCAACGTCCTGACTTTC,CASSLVLSSGANVLTF
TRBV27,TRBJ2-2,NA,NA,TGTGCCAGCAGTTTACTTGCCGGGGAGCTGTTTTTT,CASSLLAGELFF
TRBV29-1,TRBJ1-2,NA,NA,TGCAGCGTTGAAGATTCGACAATTACTTCCGGGACTCCCTTGGGCTACACCTTC,CSVEDSTITSGTPLGYTF
TRBV12-5,TRBJ1-1,NA,NA,TGTGCTAGTGGTTTGGTTGGGGAGCCAGCTTTCTTT,CASGLVGEPAFF
TRBV2,TRBJ2-1,NA,NA,TGTGCCAGCAGCGCAGGGGACTATTCTGTTCTTCCCGAGCAGTTCTTC,CASSAGDYSVLPEQFF
TRBV28,TRBJ1-3,NA,NA,TGTGCCAGCAGTTTATTACAGGGTGGCCGAGACACCATATATTTT,CASSLLQGGRDTIYF
TRBV2,TRBJ1-4,NA,TRBD1,TGTGCCAGCAGTGTCCAGGGGGCTAATGAAAAACTGTTTTTT,CASSVQGANEKLFF
TRBV5-4,TRBJ1-2,NA,TRBD1,TGTGCCAGCAGCCCGAGGGGGACAGGGATCGGCTACACCTTC,CASSPRGTGIGYTF
TRBV10-1,TRBJ2-3,NA,TRBD1,TGCGCCAGCAGCGGTACCGGGACAGGATATCGCACAGATACGCAGTATTTT,CASSGTGTGYRTDTQYF
TRBV18,TRBJ1-2,few,NA,TGTGCCAGCTCACCAGGAGAGACAGCGAACTATGGCTACACCTTC,CASSPGETANYGYTF